Following are 10 T cell receptor beta chains from one sample sequenced in a study of T cells in Graves' hyperthyroidism and ophthalmopathy (dated by TCRdb to the late 2010s). Library preparation employed multiplex PCR. The instrument given in TCRdb is Illumina HiSeq 2000. Amplification of TCR beta CDR3 regions was carried out from RNA transcripts. A first-round RT-PCR of the TCR CDR3 used the HTBI primer set with the Qiagen OneStep RT-PCR kit. Using fastp trimming at Q25 and MiXCR clonotype assembly, TCRdb reanalyzed the public sequencing data and kept in-frame beta chains. When rows share a CDR3 protein, they turn into one entry using the most common DNA and genes. The sample table shows roughly 560,000 distinct CDR3 sequences, and approximately 15% are seen once. Around 4% of the sample is held by the ten biggest clonotypes. Sequenced input: blood. The receptors were gathered from a woman in her forties with Graves' ophthalmopathy.

The sample holds many counts of this clonotype. V is TRBV6-1 and J is TRBJ2-2; D may be TRBD1 or TRBD2 (6 bases each). The CDR3 totals 15 residues. V was trimmed by 6 bases and J by 8 bases, leaving 19 bases between them. CDR1 and CDR2 from the germline V gene are MNHNS and SASEGT. CDR3 DNA: TGTGCCAGCAGCCATCGGGGGACAACACTGGGGGAGCTGTTTTTT. Amino acids: CASSHRGTTLGELFF.

This clonotype showed up just a few times. The chain combines TRBV4-3 with TRBJ2-7; D is perhaps TRBD2 (6 bases). The CDR3 has 16 amino acids. Deletions cut 1 base from V and 4 bases from J, with 17 bases between. Germline V gene lookup returns CDR1 LGHNA and CDR2 YSLEER. CDR3 sequence: CASSQGIAGLGYEQYF. The CDR3 DNA sequence: TGCGCCAGCAGCCAAGGAATTGCGGGGTTAGGGTACGAGCAGTACTTC.

CDR3 protein: CASSYSGTGNEQYF. The CDR3 DNA follows: TGTGCCAGCAGTTACTCTGGGACAGGCAACGAGCAGTACTTC. This chain links TRBV6-5 with TRBJ2-7; 8 bases line up with TRBD1. Germline V gives CDR1 MNHEY, CDR2 SVGAGI. With 0 bases clipped from V and 5 bases from J, the junction kept 3 bases outside the gene matches. The CDR3 is 14 residues long.

This sequence joins TRBV29-1 and TRBJ2-2; maybe TRBD2 (6 bases). The CDR3 extends over 15 amino acids. V was pared by 5 bases and J by 0 bases, with 13 bases between. Germline V gene lookup returns CDR1 SQVTM and CDR2 ANQGSEA. The CDR3 sequence: CSVLVRGSNTGELFF. CDR3 DNA: TGCAGCGTTTTGGTTCGGGGGTCGAACACCGGGGAGCTGTTTTTT.

This clonotype was counted ten times or more. The chain employs TRBV15 and TRBJ1-5; 8 nucleotides line up with TRBD1. The CDR3 is made up of 17 amino acids. Germline CDR1 is LNHNV and CDR2 is YYDKDF (reference sequence). J lost 0 bases, V lost 1 base, and 5 bases had no gene match. CDR3 sequence (DNA): TGTGCCACCAGCAGAGGGACAGGGACTTATAGCAATCAGCCCCAGCATTTT. Translation: CATSRGTGTYSNQPQHF.

This clonotype was found many times. The rearrangement joins TRBV6-5 to TRBJ2-7; no firm D call. V was pared by 0 bases and J by 4 bases, with 7 bases between. The CDR3 length is 13 residues. Germline values: CDR1 MNHEY, CDR2 SVGAGI. This CDR3 is CASSYSSDYEQYF. For the CDR3, the DNA is TGTGCCAGCAGTTACTCCTCCGATTACGAGCAGTACTTC.

This clonotype was observed at least ten times. The chain recombines TRBV12-3 or TRBV12-4 with TRBJ2-7, with D maybe TRBD1 (5 bases). Trimming shortened V by 2 bases and J by 2 bases, and 13 bases separated the two germline ends. The CDR3 contains 15 residues. The CDR3 here is CASSLSWGTPYEQYF. The CDR3 region has the DNA TGTGCCAGCAGTTTAAGCTGGGGCACCCCCTACGAGCAGTACTTC.

This clonotype appeared many times. CDR3 sequence reads: CASSLNSEETQYF. In DNA form, the CDR3 reads TGTGCCAGCAGCTTAAACAGCGAAGAGACCCAGTACTTC. The rearrangement links TRBV7-2 to TRBJ2-5; D uncertain. Germline V gives CDR1 SGHTA, CDR2 FQGNSA. This CDR3 is 13 amino acids long. Trimming cost V 2 bases and J 3 bases, with 7 bases left between them.

This clonotype was recorded at least ten times. The V call is TRBV5-1, the J call TRBJ2-2; the D is unclear. Between the trimmed V and J ends, which lost 2 bases and 3 bases, there was a span of 5 bases. Per the germline V gene, CDR1 is SGHRS and CDR2 is YFSETQ. The CDR3 loop spans 13 amino acids. The chain's CDR3 is CASSFGHTGELFF. The CDR3 DNA sequence: TGCGCCAGCAGCTTTGGACACACCGGGGAGCTGTTTTTT.

This clonotype was found many times. This chain uses TRBV28 with TRBJ1-6; 8 nucleotides line up with TRBD1. The CDR3 runs to 15 residues. After removal of 2 bases from V and 5 bases from J, the junction contained 2 bases not matched to a gene. Germline V gene sequence: CDR1 MDHEN, CDR2 SYDVKM. The CDR3 nucleotides read TGTGCCAGCAGTTTACGGGACAGGAATAATTCACCCCTCCACTTT. Translating gives CASSLRDRNNSPLHF.